These 21 T cell receptor beta chains were all obtained from the same sample, sequenced in a study of cytotoxic CD8 clonotypes in ibrutinib-treated CLL. Generated by immunoSEQ multiplex PCR, the TCRdb table keeps only in-frame clones and is missing some. The sample carries 250,000 to 350,000 clones, around 76% recorded once. The sample in question was PBMCs, obtained at disease progression, from a patient treated with ibrutinib. The receptors shown here come from a human donor with chronic lymphocytic leukemia.

The V gene is TRBV5-1, the J gene TRBJ2-7, with D uncertain. Trimming took 2 bases from V and 5 from J, leaving 11 bases between them. The CDR3 runs 13 residues. Germline CDR1 SGHRS, CDR2 YFSETQ. In DNA, the CDR3 is TGCGCCAGCAGCTTAGTGGACGAGAACGAGCAGTACTTC. It encodes CASSLVDENEQYF.

The rearrangement joins TRBV5-1 to TRBJ2-7, with a weak D call TRBD2 (5 bases). This CDR3 is 13 amino acids long. Germline lookup yields CDR1 SGHRS and CDR2 YFSETQ. The germline V and J ends were trimmed by 4 bases and 3 bases, with 11 bases remaining between them. The CDR3 loop reads CASSDTGIYEQYF. For the CDR3, the DNA is TGCGCCAGCAGCGACACCGGGATCTACGAGCAGTACTTC.

The chain combines TRBV9 with TRBJ2-7; 8 bases match TRBD2. Germline CDR1 is SGDLS and CDR2 is YYNGEE. V shed 0 bases, J shed 4 bases, and the junction held 6 bases outside the gene matches. The CDR3 has 15 amino acids. The CDR3 region has the DNA TGTGCCAGCAGCGTAGCCGGGGTAGCGGGATACGAGCAGTACTTC. It specifies CASSVAGVAGYEQYF.

This clone showed up just a few times. This may be a read error: a much more frequent sequence differs by one nucleotide. The V and J genes are TRBV9 and TRBJ2-1, with no clear D. The length of the CDR3 is 12 residues. Germline CDR1 and CDR2: SGDLS and YYNGEE. Trimming shortened V by 0 bases and J by 3 bases, and 1 base separated the two germline ends. The CDR3 nucleotides read TGTGCCAGCAGCGTAGGCTACAATGAGCAGTTCTTC. Its translation is CASSVGYNEQFF.

The chain employs TRBV13 and TRBJ2-7, with 9 positions matching TRBD1. Germline values: CDR1 PRHDT, CDR2 FYEKMQ (reference sequence). V dropped 5 bases and J dropped 5; count of bases not matched to a gene: 13. The CDR3 has 16 residues. The CDR3 DNA sequence: TGTGCCAGCAGCCCCACCGGGGAGGGACAGGGCCACGAGCAGTACTTC. Its translation: CASSPTGEGQGHEQYF.

V is TRBV25-1 and J is TRBJ1-6, with a weak D call TRBD1 (6 bases). Trimming removed 5 bases from V and 10 bases from J, with 15 bases in between. The CDR3 is 14 amino acids. Germline CDR1 is MGHDK and CDR2 is SYGVNS. CDR3 loop: CASSPSGEGSPLHF. CDR3 coding DNA: TGTGCCAGCAGTCCCTCAGGGGAAGGGTCACCCCTCCACTTT. The variable domain in full, completed from reference TRBV25-1 and TRBJ1-6, reads EADIYQTPRYLVIGTGKKITLECSQTMGHDKMYWYQQDPGMELHLIHYSYGVNSTEKGDLSSESTVSRIRTEHFPLTLESARPSHTSQYLCASSPSGEGSPLHFGNGTRLTVT.

V gene TRBV27 combines with J gene TRBJ2-3, with TRBD2 matching 16 bases. This CDR3 is 16 amino acids long. The V gene end was trimmed by 3 bases and the J gene end by 6 bases; junction bases not matched to a gene: 3. Germline CDR1 is MNHEY and CDR2 is SMNVEV (reference sequence). The CDR3 sequence is CASSLGLAGGGDTQYF. Written as DNA, the CDR3 is TGTGCCAGCAGTTTGGGACTAGCGGGAGGGGGGGATACGCAGTATTTT.

In its sample, this clone was seen a few times. The chain carries TRBV6-6 and TRBJ1-2; perhaps TRBD1 as D (5 bases). Germline-derived CDR1 and CDR2 are MNHNY and SVGAGI (reference sequence). The CDR3 is made up of 12 amino acids. Trimming cost V 8 bases and J 4 bases, with 11 bases left between them. CDR3: CASRTGFYGYTF. In DNA form, the CDR3 reads TGTGCCAGCCGTACAGGTTTCTATGGCTACACCTTC.

The chain joins TRBV10-3 to TRBJ2-1; 13 nucleotides agree with TRBD2. The CDR3 extends over 19 amino acids. The V segment lost 3 bases and the J segment 4 bases; nucleotides outside the gene matches: 12. Germline V CDR1 and CDR2: ENHRY, SYGVKD. In nucleotides, the CDR3 is TGTGCCATCAGTGATGTCAGGAGGACTAGCGGGAGTCGGTACAATGAGCAGTTCTTC. Translation: CAISDVRRTSGSRYNEQFF.

This chain uses TRBV5-8 with TRBJ2-5; D perhaps matches TRBD1 (7 bases). The V and J ends lost 4 bases and 4 bases respectively, with 14 bases between them. The CDR3 is 14 residues long. Germline V gives CDR1 SGHTS, CDR2 YDEGEE. The CDR3 sequence: CASSEEGARETQYF. In DNA form, the CDR3 reads TGTGCCAGCAGCGAGGAGGGGGCGAGAGAGACCCAGTACTTC.

In its sample, this clone was seen once. The V and J genes are TRBV15 and TRBJ1-2; a possible D gene is TRBD1 (5 bases). Per the germline V gene, CDR1 is LNHNV and CDR2 is YYDKDF (reference sequence). The CDR3 spans 15 residues. Trimming took off 8 bases at V and 0 bases at J, with 16 bases between the two ends. The chain's CDR3 is CATANRRLANYGYTF. In nucleotides, the CDR3 is TGTGCCACCGCGAACAGGAGGCTAGCTAACTATGGCTACACCTTC.

The chain combines TRBV10-3 with TRBJ2-3; D might be TRBD1 (5 bases). This CDR3 is built from 15 residues. V dropped 6 bases and J dropped 4 bases, with 17 bases sitting between them. CDR1 ENHRY and CDR2 SYGVKD come from the germline V gene. The chain's CDR3 is CAIRMDTPGPDTQYF. CDR3 nucleotides: TGTGCCATCAGGATGGACACCCCGGGTCCAGATACGCAGTATTTT.

This clone has a single count. This chain connects TRBV11-2 to TRBJ1-4, with D maybe TRBD1 (5 bases). V lost 0 bases and J lost 7, with 9 bases in between. Per the germline V gene, CDR1 is SGHAT and CDR2 is FQNNGV. The CDR3 length is 14 residues. The CDR3 nucleotides are TGTGCCAGCAGCTTAGATAGGACACGTGAAAAACTGTTTTTT. The encoded protein is CASSLDRTREKLFF.

Note on this clone: The same CDR3 is also encoded by other DNA sequences in this sample. The chain is built from TRBV2 and TRBJ2-7; D is ambiguous. Trimming removed 2 bases from V and 3 bases from J, with 2 bases in between. The CDR3 is 11 residues long. Germline CDR1 and CDR2: SNHLY and FYNNEI. The CDR3 loop reads CASSENYEQYF. The DNA for the CDR3 is TGTGCCAGCAGTGAAAACTACGAGCAGTACTTC.

The chain has TRBV10-3 and TRBJ1-1; 7 bases are a match to TRBD1. There are 12 residues in the CDR3. Germline CDR1 ENHRY, CDR2 SYGVKD. Trimming removed 2 bases from V and 7 bases from J; junction bases left unmatched: 1. The CDR3 is CAISENRGEAFF. CDR3 sequence (DNA): TGTGCCATCAGTGAGAACAGGGGTGAAGCTTTCTTT.

The rearrangement uses TRBV2 and TRBJ2-1; D remains unclear. V lost 5 bases, J lost 7 bases, and 6 bases lay in between. Germline CDR1 reads SNHLY; CDR2 reads FYNNEI. There are 11 residues in the CDR3. The CDR3, as DNA: TGTGCCAGCAGTCTGGCGAATGAGCAGTTCTTC. Translation: CASSLANEQFF.

The chain is built from TRBV10-3 and TRBJ1-2, with a tentative D call TRBD1 (5 bases). V was trimmed by 10 bases and J by 8 bases, leaving 23 bases between them. Germline V CDR1 and CDR2: ENHRY, SYGVKD. This CDR3 region has 14 residues. The CDR3 DNA reads as TGTGCCACCCTGGACAACTCTATGTTGGGCGGCTACACCTTC. Amino acid sequence: CATLDNSMLGGYTF.

The chain links TRBV19 to TRBJ2-1, with 7 bases fitting TRBD1. In germline, CDR1 is LNHDA, CDR2 SQIVND (reference sequence). V shed 2 bases and J 3 bases; nucleotides not matched to a gene: 4. The CDR3 totals 15 residues. The CDR3 spells CASSIRGPIYNEQFF. The CDR3 DNA is TGTGCCAGTAGTATAAGGGGGCCAATCTACAATGAGCAGTTCTTC.

This clone was detected only a few times. CDR3 region: CSVGTGSSNQPQHF. The DNA for the CDR3 is TGCAGCGTTGGGACAGGGTCTAGCAATCAGCCCCAGCATTTT. This sequence joins TRBV29-1 and TRBJ1-5, with TRBD1 matching 8 bases. Germline loops: CDR1 SQVTM, CDR2 ANQGSEA. With V trimmed by 4 bases and J by 0 bases, 2 bases remained unmatched. The CDR3 is 14 residues long.

This clone has only a few counts. CDR3 residues: CSGSKSDTQYF. Here the CDR3 DNA reads TGCAGTGGCTCGAAATCGGATACGCAGTATTTT. The gene calls are TRBV20-1 and TRBJ2-3; D remains ambiguous. CDR1 is DFQATT, CDR2 SNEGSKA, per germline (reference sequence). V lost 7 bases and J 6 bases, leaving 11 bases between the germline ends. The length of the CDR3 is 11 residues.

The chain is built from TRBV29-1 and TRBJ2-3; possible D gene TRBD2, 6 bases. The CDR3 totals 14 residues. CDR1 SQVTM and CDR2 ANQGSEA come from the germline V gene. The V gene lost 7 bases and the J gene lost 3 bases, with 17 bases spanning the gap. The CDR3 sequence is CSALAQRVTDTQYF. The CDR3, as DNA: TGCAGCGCCTTGGCTCAGCGGGTGACAGATACGCAGTATTTT.